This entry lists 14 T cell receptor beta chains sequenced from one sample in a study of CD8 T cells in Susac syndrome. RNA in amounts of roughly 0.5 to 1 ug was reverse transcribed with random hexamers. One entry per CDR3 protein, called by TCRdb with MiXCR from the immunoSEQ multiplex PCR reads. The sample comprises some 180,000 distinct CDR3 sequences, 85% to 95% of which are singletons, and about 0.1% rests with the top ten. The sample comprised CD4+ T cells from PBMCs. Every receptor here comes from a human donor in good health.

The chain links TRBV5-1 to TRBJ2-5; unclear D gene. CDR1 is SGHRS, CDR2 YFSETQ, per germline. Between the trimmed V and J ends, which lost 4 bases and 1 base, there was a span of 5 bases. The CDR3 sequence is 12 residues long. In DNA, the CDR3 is TGCGCCAGCAGCCGCGCCCAAGAGACCCAGTACTTC. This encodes CASSRAQETQYF.

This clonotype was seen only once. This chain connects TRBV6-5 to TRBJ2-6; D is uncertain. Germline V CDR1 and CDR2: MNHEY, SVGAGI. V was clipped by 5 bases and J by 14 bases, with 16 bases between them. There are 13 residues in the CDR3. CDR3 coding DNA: TGTGCCAGCAGTGCCCTCCAGCCACCCCTCCTGACTTTC. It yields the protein CASSALQPPLLTF.

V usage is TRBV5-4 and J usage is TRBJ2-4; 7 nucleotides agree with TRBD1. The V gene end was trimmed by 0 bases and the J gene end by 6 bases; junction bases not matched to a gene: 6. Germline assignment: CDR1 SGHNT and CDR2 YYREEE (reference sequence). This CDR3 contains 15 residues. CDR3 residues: CASSLVGGAGNIQYF. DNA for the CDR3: TGTGCCAGCAGCTTGGTAGGGGGCGCGGGAAACATTCAGTACTTC.

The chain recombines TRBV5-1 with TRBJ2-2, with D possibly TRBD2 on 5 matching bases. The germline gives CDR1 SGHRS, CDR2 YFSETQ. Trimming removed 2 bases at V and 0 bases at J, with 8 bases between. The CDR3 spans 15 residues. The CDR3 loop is CASSFRGPNTGELFF. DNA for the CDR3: TGCGCCAGCAGCTTCCGGGGTCCGAACACCGGGGAGCTGTTTTTT.

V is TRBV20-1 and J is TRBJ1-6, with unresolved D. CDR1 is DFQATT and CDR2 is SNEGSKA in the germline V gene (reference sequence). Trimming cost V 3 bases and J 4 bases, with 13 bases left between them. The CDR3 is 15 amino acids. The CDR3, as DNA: TGCAGTGCTAGGGCGACTATCTCTTATAATTCACCCCTCCACTTT. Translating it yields CSARATISYNSPLHF.

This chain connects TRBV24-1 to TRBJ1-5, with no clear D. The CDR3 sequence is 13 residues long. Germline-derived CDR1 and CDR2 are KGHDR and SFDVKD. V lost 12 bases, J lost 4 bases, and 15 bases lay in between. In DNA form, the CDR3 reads TGTGCCGCCTCGCGTGGGCTAAATCAGCCCCAGCATTTT. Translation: CAASRGLNQPQHF.

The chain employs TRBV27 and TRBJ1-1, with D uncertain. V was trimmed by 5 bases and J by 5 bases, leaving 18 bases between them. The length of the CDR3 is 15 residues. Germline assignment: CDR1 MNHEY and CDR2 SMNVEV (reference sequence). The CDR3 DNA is TGTGCCAGCAGTGTAAGACCTTTGCAGGCGACTGAAGCTTTCTTT. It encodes CASSVRPLQATEAFF.

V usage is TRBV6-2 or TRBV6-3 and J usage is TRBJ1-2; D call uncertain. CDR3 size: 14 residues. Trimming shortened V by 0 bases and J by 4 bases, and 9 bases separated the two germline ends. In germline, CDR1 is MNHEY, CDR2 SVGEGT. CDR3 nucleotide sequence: TGTGCCAGCAGTTACTCAGGAGGGATCTATGGCTACACCTTC. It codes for CASSYSGGIYGYTF.

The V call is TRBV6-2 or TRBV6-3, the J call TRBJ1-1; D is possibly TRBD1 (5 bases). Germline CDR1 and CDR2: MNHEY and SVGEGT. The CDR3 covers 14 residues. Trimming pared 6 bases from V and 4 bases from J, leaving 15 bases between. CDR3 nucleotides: TGTGCCAGCAGGAGGCAGGGAGGTAGCACTGAAGCTTTCTTT. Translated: CASRRQGGSTEAFF.

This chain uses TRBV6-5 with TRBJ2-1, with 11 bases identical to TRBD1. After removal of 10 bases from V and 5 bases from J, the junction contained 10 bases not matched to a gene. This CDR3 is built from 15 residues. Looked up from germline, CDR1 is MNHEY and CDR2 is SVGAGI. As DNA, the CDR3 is TGTGCCACCGAGAGGACAGGGGGCGCAGACAATGAGCAGTTCTTC. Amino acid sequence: CATERTGGADNEQFF.

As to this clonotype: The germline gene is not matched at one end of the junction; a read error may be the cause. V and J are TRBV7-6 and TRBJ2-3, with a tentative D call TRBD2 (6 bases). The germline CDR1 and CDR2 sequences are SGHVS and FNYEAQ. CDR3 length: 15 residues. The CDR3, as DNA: TGTGCCAGCGGCTTAGCGGATGGATCCACAGATACGCAGTATTTT. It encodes CASGLADGSTDTQYF.

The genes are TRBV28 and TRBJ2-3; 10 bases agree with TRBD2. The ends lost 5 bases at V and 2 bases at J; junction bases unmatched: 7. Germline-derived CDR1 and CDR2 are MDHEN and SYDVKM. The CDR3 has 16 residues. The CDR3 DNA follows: TGTGCCAGCAGTCTGCTAGCGGGGGTTCCCACAGATACGCAGTATTTT. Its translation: CASSLLAGVPTDTQYF. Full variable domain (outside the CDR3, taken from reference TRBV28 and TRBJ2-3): DVKVTQSSRYLVKRTGEKVFLECVQDMDHENMFWYRQDPGLGLRLIYFSYDVKMKEKGDIPEGYSVSREKKERFSLILESASTNQTSMYLCASSLLAGVPTDTQYFGPGTRLTVL.

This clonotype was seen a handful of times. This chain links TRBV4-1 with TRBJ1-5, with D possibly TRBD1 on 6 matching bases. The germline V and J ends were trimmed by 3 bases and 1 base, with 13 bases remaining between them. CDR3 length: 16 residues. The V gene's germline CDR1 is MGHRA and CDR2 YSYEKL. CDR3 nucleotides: TGCGCCAGCAGCCAGATCCGGGACATAAGCAATCAGCCCCAGCATTTT. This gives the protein CASSQIRDISNQPQHF.

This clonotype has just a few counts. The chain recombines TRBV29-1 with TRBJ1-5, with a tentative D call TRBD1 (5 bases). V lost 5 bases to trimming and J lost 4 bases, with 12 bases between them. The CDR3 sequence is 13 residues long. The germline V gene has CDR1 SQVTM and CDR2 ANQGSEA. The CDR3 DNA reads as TGCAGCGTTAGTGGGGGAGGTAATCAGCCCCAGCATTTT. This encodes CSVSGGGNQPQHF.